What follows are 26 T cell receptor beta chains derived from one specimen sequenced in a study of T cell changes during pregnancy in multiple sclerosis. Here immunoSEQ multiplex PCR was the method, and the copy in TCRdb shows in-frame clones only, minus some. This sample has 73,000 or so clones, with about 90% found just once. The sequencing here drew on peripheral blood, taken in the second trimester of pregnancy. These TCRs come from a female donor with multiple sclerosis, enrolled in a pregnancy study.

This clone was counted once. The V gene is TRBV6-1, the J gene TRBJ2-5; TRBD2 matches 11 bases. Germline V CDR1 and CDR2: MNHNS, SASEGT. The CDR3 is 15 amino acids. V was clipped by 5 bases and J by 2 bases; unmatched bases: 4. The CDR3 nucleotides read TGTGCCAGCAGTAAGGGACTAGCGGTTCAAGAGACCCAGTACTTC. It is translated as CASSKGLAVQETQYF.

V usage is TRBV5-1 and J usage is TRBJ2-1; D is uncertain. The CDR3 is 16 amino acids. V was pared by 2 bases and J by 0 bases, with 12 bases between. CDR1 and CDR2 (germline): SGHRS, YFSETQ. Here the CDR3 reads CASSFYTESSYNEQFF. In DNA, the CDR3 is TGCGCCAGCAGCTTTTACACAGAGAGCTCCTACAATGAGCAGTTCTTC.

This clone has only a few counts. J is TRBJ1-3 and V is TRBV9; D not certain. The CDR3 is 14 residues long. Germline values: CDR1 SGDLS, CDR2 YYNGEE. V was cut by 0 bases and J by 2 bases, with 6 bases left in between. DNA for the CDR3: TGTGCCAGCAGCGTAGAGAGTACTGGAAACACCATATATTTT. Amino acid sequence: CASSVESTGNTIYF.

V and J are TRBV6-5 and TRBJ1-6, with a possible D match to TRBD1 (5 bases). The V end lost 2 bases, the J end lost 6 bases, and 8 bases lay between the germline ends. This CDR3 region has 14 residues. CDR1 and CDR2 (germline): MNHEY, SVGAGI. CDR3 DNA: TGTGCCAGCAGTTACGGGGGGGGTAATTCACCCCTCCACTTT. Amino acids: CASSYGGGNSPLHF.

The J gene is TRBJ2-7, the V gene TRBV10-3; D perhaps matches TRBD2 (6 bases). This CDR3 contains 14 residues. Between the trimmed V and J ends, which lost 7 bases and 5 bases, there was a span of 18 bases. Per the germline V gene, CDR1 is ENHRY and CDR2 is SYGVKD. The CDR3 reads CAIIPGLTIHEQYF. The CDR3 DNA sequence: TGTGCCATCATTCCGGGACTGACTATCCACGAGCAGTACTTC.

J is TRBJ1-1 and V is TRBV2; TRBD1 matches at 7 bases. V lost 7 bases to trimming and J lost 4 bases; unmatched junction nucleotides: 12. The germline V gene has CDR1 SNHLY and CDR2 FYNNEI. The length of the CDR3 is 15 residues. The CDR3 DNA reads TGTGCCAGCAACCCGCCAGGGGGACCCCTCACTGAAGCTTTCTTT. Amino acid sequence: CASNPPGGPLTEAFF.

This clone was counted a few times. The chain employs TRBV7-9 and TRBJ2-1; the D gene is possibly TRBD2 (6 bases). Trimming left V 5 bases short and J 9 bases short, with 14 bases between. CDR3 length: 13 residues. CDR1 is SEHNR, CDR2 FQNEAQ, per germline (reference sequence). DNA of the CDR3: TGTGCCAGCAGCCGGGAGAGCGGTTTTGAGCAGTTCTTC. Translating gives CASSRESGFEQFF.

The gene calls are TRBV15 and TRBJ2-7, with 7 bases that match TRBD1. Germline V gene sequence: CDR1 LNHNV, CDR2 YYDKDF (reference sequence). The CDR3 has 16 amino acids. V shed 0 bases, J shed 7 bases, and the junction held 12 bases outside the gene matches. The CDR3: CATSRELTGVSREQYF. CDR3 sequence (DNA): TGTGCCACCAGCAGAGAGCTAACAGGGGTATCGAGGGAGCAGTACTTC.

CDR3 amino acids: CASSLAPGQTQETQYF. The CDR3 DNA reads TGTGCCAGCAGCTTAGCGCCCGGACAGACCCAAGAGACCCAGTACTTC. The chain links TRBV7-2 to TRBJ2-5, with a tentative D call TRBD1 (6 bases). The CDR3 spans 16 residues. Germline V gene lookup returns CDR1 SGHTA and CDR2 FQGNSA. V lost 0 bases, J lost 1 base, and 12 bases lay in between.

V gene TRBV7-3 combines with J gene TRBJ2-2; D is possibly TRBD2 (6 bases). With 6 bases removed from V and 5 bases from J, the gap between germline ends came to 16 bases. CDR1 and CDR2 (germline): SGHTA, FQGTGA. This CDR3 has 15 amino acids. DNA of the CDR3: TGTGCCAGCAGACCTCCGGGACTCCCAACCGGGGAGCTGTTTTTT. This translates into CASRPPGLPTGELFF.

The chain combines TRBV7-8 with TRBJ1-2, with unresolved D. Germline CDR1 reads SGHVS; CDR2 reads FQNEAQ. CDR3 length: 16 residues. Trimming stripped 1 base from V and 2 bases from J, with 14 bases between. In DNA form, the CDR3 reads TGTGCCAGCAGCTTAGTCGTCGGAGGCTTCAACTATGGCTACACCTTC. It codes for CASSLVVGGFNYGYTF.

The V call is TRBV7-2, the J call TRBJ2-5; TRBD2 matches at 9 bases. The germline V gene has CDR1 SGHTA and CDR2 FQGNSA. With 5 bases clipped from V and 0 bases from J, the junction kept 13 bases outside the gene matches. This CDR3 has 18 amino acids. The CDR3 loop is CASSRVTSGLLYQETQYF. The CDR3 DNA reads TGTGCCAGCAGCCGGGTGACTAGCGGTCTTTTGTACCAAGAGACCCAGTACTTC.

The V gene is TRBV29-1, the J gene TRBJ1-2; 8 bases align to TRBD1. The trim removed 7 bases at V and 9 bases at J, leaving 13 bases unmatched. The CDR3 has 13 residues. The germline CDR1 and CDR2 sequences are SQVTM and ANQGSEA. Here the CDR3 reads CSAYPRDRNSYTF. CDR3 nucleotides: TGCAGCGCTTACCCCCGGGACAGGAACAGCTACACCTTC.

This CDR3 reads CASSPTGGGSYNEQFF. In nucleotides, the CDR3 is TGCGCCAGCAGCCCGACAGGGGGGGGCTCCTACAATGAGCAGTTCTTC. V and J are TRBV5-1 and TRBJ2-1, with 9 bases fitting TRBD1. The V gene's germline CDR1 is SGHRS and CDR2 YFSETQ. This CDR3 is 16 amino acids long. V lost 4 bases to trimming and J lost 0 bases; unmatched junction nucleotides: 5.

A word on this clone: At one end, the junction sequence differs from germline, possibly due to a read error. J is TRBJ1-1 and V is TRBV4-1; D unclear. Germline CDR1 and CDR2: MGHRA and YSYEKL. The CDR3 sequence is 13 residues long. The CDR3 bases are TGCGCCAGCAGCCAAGAACAGAACTCTGAAGCTTTCTTT. Protein sequence: CASSQEQNSEAFF.

This clone is a singleton in its sample. The chain couples TRBV11-3 to TRBJ1-3, with D unclear. Germline CDR1 SGHNT, CDR2 YENEEA. The CDR3 runs to 13 residues. Trimming cost V 3 bases and J 4 bases, with 7 bases left between them. Here the CDR3 DNA reads TGTGCCAGCAGCTTGACTGGGGGAAACACCATATATTTT. Its translation is CASSLTGGNTIYF. Variable domain in full (rest from reference TRBV11-3 and TRBJ1-3): EAGVVQSPRYKIIEKKQPVAFWCNPISGHNTLYWYLQNLGQGPELLIRYENEEAVDDSQLPKDRFSAERLKGVDSTLKIQPAELGDSAVYLCASSLTGGNTIYFGEGSWLTVV.

This chain links TRBV30 with TRBJ1-5, with D unclear. V was shortened by 2 bases and J by 0 bases, with 8 bases between the two germline ends. The germline V gene encodes CDR1 GTSNPN and CDR2 SVGIG (reference sequence). The CDR3 runs 14 residues. The CDR3 region is CAWSSGLSNQPQHF. The CDR3 DNA sequence: TGTGCCTGGAGTTCCGGACTTAGCAATCAGCCCCAGCATTTT.

The gene calls are TRBV7-3 and TRBJ2-3, with D unclear. This CDR3 has 14 amino acids. Trimming took 5 bases from V and 2 from J, leaving 11 bases between them. Germline lookup yields CDR1 SGHTA and CDR2 FQGTGA. CDR3 sequence reads: CASSRHSSTDTQYF. The CDR3 DNA is TGTGCCAGCAGCAGACACAGTTCCACAGATACGCAGTATTTT.

The rearrangement uses TRBV19 and TRBJ1-6; 8 positions agree with TRBD1. Germline V gene data show CDR1 as LNHDA and CDR2 as SQIVND (reference sequence). The CDR3 sequence is 16 residues long. The ends lost 5 bases at V and 6 bases at J; junction bases unmatched: 9. DNA for the CDR3: TGTGCCAGTAGTTCAAACCCGACAGGGGCTAATTCACCCCTCCACTTT. It is translated as CASSSNPTGANSPLHF.

The chain joins TRBV30 to TRBJ2-7; 12 nucleotides agree with TRBD2. The length of the CDR3 is 17 residues. V was pared by 2 bases and J by 6 bases, with 14 bases of the junction left unmatched. Germline CDR1 GTSNPN, CDR2 SVGIG (reference sequence). The DNA for the CDR3 is TGTGCCTGGAGTTTCGGTCTAGCGGGGGGGCCCCCCTTCGAGCAGTACTTC. Residues: CAWSFGLAGGPPFEQYF.

The chain recombines TRBV5-1 with TRBJ1-1, with a weak D call TRBD1 (5 bases). This CDR3 contains 15 residues. Germline V gene data show CDR1 as SGHRS and CDR2 as YFSETQ. Trimming removed 0 bases from V and 1 base from J, with 10 bases in between. The CDR3: CASSLAGGSNTEAFF. CDR3 bases: TGCGCCAGCAGCTTGGCCGGGGGATCGAACACTGAAGCTTTCTTT.

The rearrangement joins TRBV4-3 to TRBJ1-2; no reliable D call. This CDR3 is 16 amino acids long. The germline V and J ends were trimmed by 0 bases and 0 bases, with 11 bases remaining between them. Germline V gene sequence: CDR1 LGHNA, CDR2 YSLEER. As DNA, the CDR3 is TGCGCCAGCAGCCAAGATACTAGCGCGACTAACTATGGCTACACCTTC. Translation gives CASSQDTSATNYGYTF.

J is TRBJ1-1 and V is TRBV19, with 7 bases that match TRBD1. Germline V CDR1 and CDR2: LNHDA, SQIVND (reference sequence). The CDR3 covers 15 residues. V dropped 8 bases and J dropped 4; count of bases not matched to a gene: 13. The CDR3 DNA reads as TGTGCCAGTTGCGCCGAGGGGGCGGAGGGCACTGAAGCTTTCTTT. This encodes CASCAEGAEGTEAFF.

The rearrangement joins TRBV6-1 to TRBJ1-1, with 10 bases identical to TRBD1. This CDR3 region has 14 residues. J lost 10 bases, V lost 5 bases, and 10 bases had no gene match. Germline values: CDR1 MNHNS, CDR2 SASEGT. CDR3 region: CASSIRDRGYGAFF. CDR3 sequence (DNA): TGTGCCAGCAGTATTCGGGACAGGGGATACGGAGCTTTCTTT.

The rearrangement links TRBV2 to TRBJ1-3, with TRBD1 as a possible D gene (5 bases). V was cut by 3 bases and J by 1 base, with 7 bases left in between. Looked up from germline, CDR1 is SNHLY and CDR2 is FYNNEI. This CDR3 comprises 14 residues. The CDR3: CASSEQGSGNTIYF. CDR3 bases: TGTGCCAGCAGTGAGCAGGGTTCTGGAAACACCATATATTTT.

This clone has only one observation. The chain joins TRBV2 to TRBJ1-2, with D perhaps TRBD1 (5 bases). The CDR3 sequence is 13 residues long. Trimming removed 4 bases from V and 0 bases from J, with 6 bases in between. CDR1 and CDR2 (germline): SNHLY, FYNNEI. The CDR3 reads CASSGGANYGYTF. DNA of the CDR3: TGTGCCAGCAGTGGGGGGGCTAACTATGGCTACACCTTC.